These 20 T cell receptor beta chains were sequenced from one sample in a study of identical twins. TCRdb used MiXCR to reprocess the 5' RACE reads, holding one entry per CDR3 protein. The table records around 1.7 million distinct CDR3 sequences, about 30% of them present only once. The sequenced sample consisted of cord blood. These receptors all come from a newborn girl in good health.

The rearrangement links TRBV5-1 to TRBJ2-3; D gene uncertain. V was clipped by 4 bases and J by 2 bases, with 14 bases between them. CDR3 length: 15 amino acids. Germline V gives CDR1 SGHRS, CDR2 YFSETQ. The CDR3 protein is CASSKDSYITDTQYF. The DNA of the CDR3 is TGCGCCAGCAGCAAAGACTCTTATATCACAGATACGCAGTATTTT.

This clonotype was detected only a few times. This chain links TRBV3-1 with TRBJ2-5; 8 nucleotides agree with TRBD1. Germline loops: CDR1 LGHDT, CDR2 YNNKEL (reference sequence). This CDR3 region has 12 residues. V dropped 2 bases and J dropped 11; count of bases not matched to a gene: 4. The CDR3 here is CASSQSDREQYF. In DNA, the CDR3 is TGTGCCAGCAGCCAATCGGACAGGGAGCAGTACTTC.

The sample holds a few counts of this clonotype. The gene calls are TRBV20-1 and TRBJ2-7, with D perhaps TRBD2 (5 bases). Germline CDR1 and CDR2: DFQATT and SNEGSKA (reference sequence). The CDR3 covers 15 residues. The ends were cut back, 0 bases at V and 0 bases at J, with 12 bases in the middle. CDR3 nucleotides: TGCAGTGCTAGAGATAGCAGAGCGGCCTCCTACGAGCAGTACTTC. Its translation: CSARDSRAASYEQYF.

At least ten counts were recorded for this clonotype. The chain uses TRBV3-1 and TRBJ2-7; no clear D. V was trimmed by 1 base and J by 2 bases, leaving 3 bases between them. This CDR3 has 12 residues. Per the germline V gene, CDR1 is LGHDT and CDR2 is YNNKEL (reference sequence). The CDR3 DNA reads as TGTGCCAGCAGCCAAGGGGCCTACGAGCAGTACTTC. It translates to CASSQGAYEQYF.

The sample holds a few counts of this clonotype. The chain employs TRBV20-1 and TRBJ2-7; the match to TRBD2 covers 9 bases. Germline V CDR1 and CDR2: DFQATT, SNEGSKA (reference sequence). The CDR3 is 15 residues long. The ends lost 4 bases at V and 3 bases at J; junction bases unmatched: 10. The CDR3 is CSAIKRGAAIYEQYF. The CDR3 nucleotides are TGCAGTGCTATCAAGCGGGGGGCTGCAATCTACGAGCAGTACTTC.

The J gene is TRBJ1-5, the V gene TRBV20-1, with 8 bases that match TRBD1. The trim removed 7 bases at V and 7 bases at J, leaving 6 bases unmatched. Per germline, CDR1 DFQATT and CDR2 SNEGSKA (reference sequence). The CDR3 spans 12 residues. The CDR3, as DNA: TGCAGTGTTGAGACAGGGGACCAGCCCCAGCATTTT. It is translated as CSVETGDQPQHF.

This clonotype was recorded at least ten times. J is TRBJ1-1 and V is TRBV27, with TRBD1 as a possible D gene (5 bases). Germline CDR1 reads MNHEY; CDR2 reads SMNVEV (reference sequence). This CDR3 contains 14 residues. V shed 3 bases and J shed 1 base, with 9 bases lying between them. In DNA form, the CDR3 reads TGTGCCAGCAGTTTGCGCAGGGCGAACACTGAAGCTTTCTTT. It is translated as CASSLRRANTEAFF.

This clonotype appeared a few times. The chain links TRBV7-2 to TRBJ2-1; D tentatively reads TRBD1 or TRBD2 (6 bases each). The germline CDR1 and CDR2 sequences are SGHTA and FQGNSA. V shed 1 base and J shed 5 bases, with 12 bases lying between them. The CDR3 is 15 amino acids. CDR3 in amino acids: CASSLDAGHHNEQFF. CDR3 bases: TGTGCCAGCAGCTTAGACGCGGGACACCACAATGAGCAGTTCTTC.

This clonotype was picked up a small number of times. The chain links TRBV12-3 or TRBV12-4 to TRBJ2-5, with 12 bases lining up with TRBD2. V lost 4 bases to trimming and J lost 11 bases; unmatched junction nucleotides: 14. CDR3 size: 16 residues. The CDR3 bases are TGTGCCAGCAGTTCCCCTAGCGGGGGGGCCAGTAATGAGCAGTACTTC. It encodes CASSSPSGGASNEQYF.

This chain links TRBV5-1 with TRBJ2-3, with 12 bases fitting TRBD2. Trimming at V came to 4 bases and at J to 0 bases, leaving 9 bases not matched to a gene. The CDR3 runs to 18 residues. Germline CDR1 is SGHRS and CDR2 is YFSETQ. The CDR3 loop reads CASSIFLAGGPSTDTQYF. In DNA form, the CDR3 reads TGCGCCAGCAGCATTTTTCTAGCGGGAGGGCCTAGCACAGATACGCAGTATTTT.

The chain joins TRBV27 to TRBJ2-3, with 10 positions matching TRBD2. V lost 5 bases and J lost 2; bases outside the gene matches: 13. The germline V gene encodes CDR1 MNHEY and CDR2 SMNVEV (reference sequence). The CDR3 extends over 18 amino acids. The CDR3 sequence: CASSPLFLAGEPTDTQYF. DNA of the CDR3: TGTGCCAGCAGTCCGCTCTTCCTAGCGGGAGAACCCACAGATACGCAGTATTTT.

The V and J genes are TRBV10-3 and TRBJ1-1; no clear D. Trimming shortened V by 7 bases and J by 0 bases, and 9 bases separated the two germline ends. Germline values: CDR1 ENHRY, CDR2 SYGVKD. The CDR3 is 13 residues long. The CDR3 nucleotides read TGTGCCATCAAGGGAGGAGTGAACACTGAAGCTTTCTTT. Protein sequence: CAIKGGVNTEAFF.

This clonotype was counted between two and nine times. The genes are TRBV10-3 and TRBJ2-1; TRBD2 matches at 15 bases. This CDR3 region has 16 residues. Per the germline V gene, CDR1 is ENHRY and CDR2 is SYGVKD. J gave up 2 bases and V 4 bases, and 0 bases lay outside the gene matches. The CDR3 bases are TGTGCCATCAGTGGGACTAGCGGGGGGGCCTACAATGAGCAGTTCTTC. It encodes CAISGTSGGAYNEQFF.

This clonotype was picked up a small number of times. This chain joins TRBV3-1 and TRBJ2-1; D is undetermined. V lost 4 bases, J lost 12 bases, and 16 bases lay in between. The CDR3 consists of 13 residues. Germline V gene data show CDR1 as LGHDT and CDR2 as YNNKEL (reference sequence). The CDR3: CASSLKTWHGQFF. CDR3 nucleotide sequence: TGTGCCAGCAGCCTAAAGACTTGGCATGGGCAGTTCTTC.

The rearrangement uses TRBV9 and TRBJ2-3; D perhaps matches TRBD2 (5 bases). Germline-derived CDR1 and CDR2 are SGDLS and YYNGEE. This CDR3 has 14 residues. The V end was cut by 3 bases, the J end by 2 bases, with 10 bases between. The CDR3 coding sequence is TGTGCCAGCAGCGCCAAGGAGGACACAGATACGCAGTATTTT. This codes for CASSAKEDTDTQYF.

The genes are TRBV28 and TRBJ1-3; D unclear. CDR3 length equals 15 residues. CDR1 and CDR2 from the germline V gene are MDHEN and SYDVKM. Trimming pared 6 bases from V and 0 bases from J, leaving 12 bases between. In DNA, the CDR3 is TGTGCCAGCAGCTCAGGTGGGGTCTCTGGAAACACCATATATTTT. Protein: CASSSGGVSGNTIYF.

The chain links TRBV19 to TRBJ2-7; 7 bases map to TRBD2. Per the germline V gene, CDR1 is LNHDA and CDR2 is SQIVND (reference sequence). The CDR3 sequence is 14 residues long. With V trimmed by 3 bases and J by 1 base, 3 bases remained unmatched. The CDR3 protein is CASSMGTNSYEQYF. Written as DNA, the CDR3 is TGTGCCAGTAGTATGGGGACTAATTCCTACGAGCAGTACTTC.

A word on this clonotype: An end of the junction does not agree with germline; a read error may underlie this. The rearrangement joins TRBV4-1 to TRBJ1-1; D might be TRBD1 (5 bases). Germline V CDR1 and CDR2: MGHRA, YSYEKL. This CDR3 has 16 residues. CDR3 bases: TGCGCCAGCGGCCAAGACCAAGTAAGGGGGAACACTGAAGCTTTCTTT. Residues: CASGQDQVRGNTEAFF.

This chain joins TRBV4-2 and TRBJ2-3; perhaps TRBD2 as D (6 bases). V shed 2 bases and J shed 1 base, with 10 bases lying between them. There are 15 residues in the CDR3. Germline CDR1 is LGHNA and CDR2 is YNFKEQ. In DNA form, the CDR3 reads TGTGCCAGCAGCCAACGGCGGGGCGGCACAGATACGCAGTATTTT. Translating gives CASSQRRGGTDTQYF.

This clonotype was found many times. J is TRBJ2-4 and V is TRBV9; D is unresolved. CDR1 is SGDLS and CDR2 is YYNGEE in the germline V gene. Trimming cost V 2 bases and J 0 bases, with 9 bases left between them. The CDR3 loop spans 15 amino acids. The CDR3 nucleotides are TGTGCCAGCAGCGTGGGTCCCTTAGCCAAAAACATTCAGTACTTC. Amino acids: CASSVGPLAKNIQYF.